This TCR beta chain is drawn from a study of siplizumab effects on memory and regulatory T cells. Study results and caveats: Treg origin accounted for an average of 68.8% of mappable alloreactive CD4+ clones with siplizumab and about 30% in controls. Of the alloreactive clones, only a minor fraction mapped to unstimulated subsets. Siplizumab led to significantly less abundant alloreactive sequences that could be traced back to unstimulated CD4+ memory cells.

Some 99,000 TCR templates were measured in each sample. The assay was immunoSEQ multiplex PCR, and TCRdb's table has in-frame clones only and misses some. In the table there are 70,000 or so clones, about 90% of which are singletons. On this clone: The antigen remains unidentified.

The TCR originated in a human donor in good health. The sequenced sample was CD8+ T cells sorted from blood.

The CDR3 coding sequence is TGCAGCGTCCTCACTAGCGGAACCACCGGGGAGCTGTTTTTT. Amino acids: CSVLTSGTTGELFF. The chain recombines TRBV29-1 with TRBJ2-2, with 8 nucleotides matching TRBD2. The junction had 7 bases not matched to a gene; V was cut back by 6 bases and J by 4 bases. CDR1 is SQVTM, CDR2 ANQGSEA, per germline. This CDR3 comprises 14 residues.